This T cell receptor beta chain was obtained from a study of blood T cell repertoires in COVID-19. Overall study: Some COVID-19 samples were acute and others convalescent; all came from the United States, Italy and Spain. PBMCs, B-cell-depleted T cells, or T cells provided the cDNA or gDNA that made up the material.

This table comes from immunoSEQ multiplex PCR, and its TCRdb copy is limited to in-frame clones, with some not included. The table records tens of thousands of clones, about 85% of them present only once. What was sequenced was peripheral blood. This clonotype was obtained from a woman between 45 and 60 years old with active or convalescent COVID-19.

The CDR3 DNA reads as TGCGCCAGCAGCCCTGGGACAGGGGGGAATGGCTACACCTTC. Its translation is CASSPGTGGNGYTF. The chain couples TRBV5-1 to TRBJ1-2; 11 bases are a match to TRBD1. CDR1 is SGHRS and CDR2 is YFSETQ in the germline V gene. CDR3 length: 14 amino acids. V shed 4 bases and J 6 bases; nucleotides not matched to a gene: 5.